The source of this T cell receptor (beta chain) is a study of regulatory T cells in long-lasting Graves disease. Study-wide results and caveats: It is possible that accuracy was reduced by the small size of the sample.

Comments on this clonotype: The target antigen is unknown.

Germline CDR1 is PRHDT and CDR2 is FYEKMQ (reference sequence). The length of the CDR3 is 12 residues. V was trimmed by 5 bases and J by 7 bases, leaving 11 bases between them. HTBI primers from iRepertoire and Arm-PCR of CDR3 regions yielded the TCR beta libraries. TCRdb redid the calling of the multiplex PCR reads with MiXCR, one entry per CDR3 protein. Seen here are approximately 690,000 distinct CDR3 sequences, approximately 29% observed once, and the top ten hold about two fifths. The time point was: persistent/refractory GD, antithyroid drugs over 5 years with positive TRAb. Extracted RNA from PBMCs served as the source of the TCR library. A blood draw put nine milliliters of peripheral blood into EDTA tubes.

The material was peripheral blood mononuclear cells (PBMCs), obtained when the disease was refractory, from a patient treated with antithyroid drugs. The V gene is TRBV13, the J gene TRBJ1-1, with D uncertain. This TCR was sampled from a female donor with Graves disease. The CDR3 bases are TGTGCCAGCAGCCGGATCGGGAGTGAAGCTTTCTTT. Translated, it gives CASSRIGSEAFF.